These T cell receptor beta chains were read from a single sample in a study of T cell changes during pregnancy in multiple sclerosis. Method: immunoSEQ multiplex PCR; TCRdb's copy keeps in-frame clones and lacks some. The sample holds 40,000 to 60,000 clones; 91% are singletons and the top ten take roughly 10%. The source was CD8+ T cells from peripheral blood mononuclear cells, collected after pregnancy. The source is a female donor with multiple sclerosis, enrolled in a pregnancy study. Both conserved end residues are part of each CDR3. A D gene is named only where the DNA matches it firmly. Only some rows state a clone size, as once, few, many or a class for expanded clones.

j_call d_call v_call clone_size cdr3_aa cdr3_nt
TRBJ1-1 . TRBV9 . CASSVAGVAEAFF TGTGCCAGCAGCGTAGCTGGAGTGGCTGAAGCTTTCTTT
TRBJ1-1 TRBD1 TRBV5-4 once CASSGTGGKVNTEAFF TGTGCCAGCAGCGGGACAGGGGGCAAGGTGAACACTGAAGCTTTCTTT
TRBJ2-3 . TRBV4-2 . CASSQEKSQGGWADTQYF TGTGCCAGCAGCCAAGAAAAATCGCAGGGCGGATGGGCAGATACGCAGTATTTT
TRBJ2-7 . TRBV7-8 . CASSQTGDYEQYF TGTGCCAGCAGTCAGACAGGTGACTACGAGCAGTACTTC
TRBJ2-3 TRBD2 TRBV13 . CASSFRGGTTDTQYF TGTGCCAGCAGCTTCCGGGGGGGTACCACAGATACGCAGTATTTT
TRBJ2-1 . TRBV11-3 . CASSSGAEQFF TGTGCCAGCAGCTCTGGGGCCGAGCAGTTCTTC
TRBJ2-7 . TRBV29-1 . CSVEDLGSRGVEQYF TGCAGCGTTGAAGATTTAGGAAGCCGTGGAGTGGAGCAGTACTTC
TRBJ2-7 TRBD1 TRBV29-1 . CSVGTGTYEQYF TGCAGCGTTGGGACAGGGACCTACGAGCAGTACTTC
TRBJ2-7 TRBD2 TRBV7-3 once CASSPPRLAGKYEQYF TGTGCCAGCAGTCCTCCAAGACTAGCGGGGAAATACGAGCAGTACTTC
TRBJ1-2 TRBD1 TRBV4-2 . CASSQVGTGSFGAGGYTF TGTGCCAGCAGCCAAGTTGGGACAGGGTCTTTCGGGGCGGGAGGCTACACCTTC
TRBJ2-1 . TRBV6-1 . CASSGWGGEQFF TGTGCCAGCAGTGGCTGGGGAGGTGAGCAGTTCTTC
TRBJ1-5 . TRBV7-8 . CATLIGGGTNQPQHF TGTGCCACTCTGATTGGGGGGGGCACCAATCAGCCCCAGCATTTT
TRBJ2-7 . TRBV9 . CASSVGDSPGEQYF TGTGCCAGCAGCGTAGGAGACTCGCCTGGCGAGCAGTACTTC
TRBJ1-1 . TRBV11-2 . CASSLSSEAFF TGTGCCAGCAGCTTGTCCAGTGAAGCTTTCTTT
TRBJ1-1 TRBD1 TRBV2 . CASRKGQEAEAFF TGTGCCAGCAGAAAAGGACAGGAGGCTGAAGCTTTCTTT
TRBJ2-7 . TRBV18 . CASSDIRQPDEQYF TGTGCCAGCTCAGACATTCGACAACCCGACGAGCAGTACTTC
TRBJ1-4 . TRBV9 . CASSGGQSTNEKLFF TGTGCCAGCAGCGGCGGACAGTCTACTAATGAAAAACTGTTTTTT
TRBJ2-1 TRBD2 TRBV27 . CASSPLTSGSYNEQFF TGTGCCAGCAGCCCGTTAACTAGCGGGAGTTACAATGAGCAGTTCTTC
TRBJ2-3 TRBD2 TRBV5-1 . CASSLAGVLAGGTDTDTQYF TGCGCCAGCAGCTTGGCCGGAGTACTAGCGGGGGGAACAGACACAGATACGCAGTATTTT
TRBJ2-1 . TRBV30 . CAGRVRGSYNEQFF TGTGCCGGAAGGGTGAGGGGGTCTTACAATGAGCAGTTCTTC
TRBJ1-1 . TRBV9 . CASSVAKKVSGTEAFF TGTGCCAGCAGCGTAGCTAAGAAGGTTTCAGGTACTGAAGCTTTCTTT
TRBJ1-6 . TRBV5-8 . CASSLAGGLNSPLHF TGTGCCAGCAGCTTGGCGGGGGGTCTGAATTCACCCCTCCACTTT
TRBJ2-1 . TRBV4-2 . CASSQGREQFF TGTGCCAGCAGCCAAGGCAGGGAGCAGTTCTTC
TRBJ1-1 . TRBV6-6 . CASSYSRGANTEAFF TGTGCCAGCAGTTACTCCCGGGGGGCGAACACTGAAGCTTTCTTT
TRBJ1-2 . TRBV13 . CASSLEPGVHYGYTF TGTGCCAGCAGCTTAGAACCCGGGGTACACTATGGCTACACCTTC
TRBJ2-2 TRBD1 TRBV27 . CASSPVRDSPNTGELFF TGTGCCAGCAGTCCCGTGAGGGACAGCCCGAACACCGGGGAGCTGTTTTTT
TRBJ2-3 . TRBV27 once CASSATGPSTDTQYF TGTGCCAGCAGCGCGACAGGACCGAGCACAGATACGCAGTATTTT
TRBJ1-3 . TRBV14 . CASSEGVTGTAGNTIYF TGTGCCAGCAGCGAAGGAGTAACAGGGACGGCAGGAAACACCATATATTTT
TRBJ2-7 . TRBV19 . CASSPSGVGSLYEQYF TGTGCCAGTAGTCCTTCCGGTGTGGGTAGCCTCTACGAGCAGTACTTC
TRBJ2-3 . TRBV7-6 . CASGDSDTDTQYF TGTGCCAGCGGGGATAGCGACACAGATACGCAGTATTTT
TRBJ2-1 . TRBV5-1 . CASTLRRGTHMEQFF TGCGCCAGCACCCTACGCCGGGGGACTCACATGGAGCAGTTCTTC
TRBJ2-3 TRBD2 TRBV9 . CASSASGGGFTDTQYF TGTGCCAGCAGCGCGTCTGGCGGGGGGTTCACAGATACGCAGTATTTT
TRBJ2-7 TRBD2 TRBV27 . CASSLWGGEQYF TGTGCCAGCAGTTTATGGGGAGGGGAGCAGTACTTC
TRBJ2-5 . TRBV29-1 . CSVALQETQYF TGCAGCGTTGCACTTCAAGAGACCCAGTACTTC
TRBJ2-7 TRBD1 TRBV18 . CASSPKDRGPYEQYF TGTGCCAGCTCACCTAAAGACAGGGGGCCTTACGAGCAGTACTTC
TRBJ1-5 . TRBV27 . CASSSWTGQPQHF TGTGCCAGCAGTTCTTGGACGGGACAGCCCCAGCATTTT
TRBJ2-1 . TRBV27 . CASTEGSGYNEQFF TGTGCCAGCACTGAAGGTTCGGGGTACAATGAGCAGTTCTTC
TRBJ1-4 . TRBV12-5 once CASGLVWGRLNEKLFF TGTGCTAGTGGTTTGGTATGGGGGAGGCTTAATGAAAAACTGTTTTTT
TRBJ2-1 . TRBV20-1 . CSASRGNEQFF TGCAGTGCTAGTCGGGGGAATGAGCAGTTCTTC
TRBJ1-2 TRBD1 TRBV6-1 . CASGSQGWYYTF TGTGCCAGCGGATCACAGGGGTGGTACTACACCTTC
TRBJ2-5 TRBD1 TRBV13 . CASSSDRGVFETQYF TGTGCCAGCAGCTCTGACAGGGGGGTTTTTGAGACCCAGTACTTC
TRBJ2-1 . TRBV2 . CASAGVEQFF TGTGCCAGCGCCGGGGTTGAGCAGTTCTTC
TRBJ2-4 TRBD2 TRBV19 . CASREVGGANIQYF TGTGCCAGTAGAGAGGTCGGGGGGGCCAACATTCAGTACTTC
TRBJ2-1 TRBD1 TRBV27 . CASSLSEGAHNEQFF TGTGCCAGCAGTTTATCTGAGGGGGCACACAATGAGCAGTTCTTC
TRBJ1-3 TRBD1 TRBV13 . CASSSETINRGRYSGNTIYF TGTGCCAGCAGCTCCGAAACAATAAACAGGGGACGATACTCTGGAAACACCATATATTTT
TRBJ1-3 . TRBV13 . CASSAGQLGNTIYF TGTGCCAGCAGCGCAGGACAGTTAGGAAACACCATATATTTT
TRBJ2-1 . TRBV6-1 . CASSAVPTTPEQFF TGTGCCAGCAGTGCAGTACCGACTACCCCCGAGCAGTTCTTC